Presented here are 17 T cell receptor beta chains from one specimen sequenced in a study of T cell changes during pregnancy in multiple sclerosis. The repertoire was sequenced with immunoSEQ multiplex PCR; TCRdb's copy has only in-frame clones and lacks some. The sample carries roughly 90,000 clones, less than 95% recorded once. The sequencing here drew on peripheral blood, taken before pregnancy. These receptor sequences come from a female donor with multiple sclerosis, enrolled in a pregnancy study.

This clone was counted once. This chain uses TRBV7-2 with TRBJ2-2, with a possible D match to TRBD2 (5 bases). The CDR3 is 16 residues long. CDR1 and CDR2 from the germline V gene are SGHTA and FQGNSA. Trimming left V 2 bases short and J 2 bases short, with 12 bases between. The DNA for the CDR3 is TGTGCCAGCAGCTTAAATCCAGGACTTAACACCGGGGAGCTGTTTTTT. This codes for CASSLNPGLNTGELFF.

The chain couples TRBV6-6 to TRBJ2-5; 11 bases align to TRBD2. The better agreement between TRBJ2-7 and the DNA end casts doubt on the J call. Germline V gives CDR1 MNHNY, CDR2 SVGAGI (reference sequence). The CDR3 totals 15 residues. The CDR3 DNA reads TGTGCCAGCAGTTCTAGCGGGAGGAGCTCCTACGAGCAGTACTTC. This codes for CASSSSGRSSYEQYF.

This chain uses TRBV5-6 with TRBJ2-3; 10 positions match TRBD2. V lost 0 bases to trimming and J lost 6 bases; unmatched junction nucleotides: 7. The V gene's germline CDR1 is SGHDT and CDR2 YYEEEE. The CDR3 length is 16 residues. CDR3 bases: TGTGCCAGCAGCTTGGCGGGACTAGCGTTCAGTGATACGCAGTATTTT. Translating gives CASSLAGLAFSDTQYF.

In this sample, this clone turned up a few times. V and J are TRBV2 and TRBJ1-1; D call uncertain. Germline CDR1 and CDR2: SNHLY and FYNNEI. The CDR3 length is 13 residues. Trimming stripped 3 bases from V and 4 bases from J, with 9 bases between. The CDR3, as DNA: TGTGCCAGCAGTGATCGGAGCCGCACTGAAGCTTTCTTT. This encodes CASSDRSRTEAFF.

CDR3 DNA: TGTGCCAGCAGCCTCCAACTAGATGCGGGTGAGCAGTTCTTC. Translated, it gives CASSLQLDAGEQFF. The chain couples TRBV7-9 to TRBJ2-1; the D gene is possibly TRBD2 (5 bases). This CDR3 has 14 amino acids. The V gene lost 5 bases and the J gene lost 9 bases, with 17 bases spanning the gap. CDR1 is SEHNR, CDR2 FQNEAQ, per germline (reference sequence).

The V and J genes are TRBV5-1 and TRBJ2-5, with D perhaps TRBD1 (6 bases). The CDR3 length is 15 residues. Germline CDR1 SGHRS, CDR2 YFSETQ. Trimming cost V 0 bases and J 1 base, with 10 bases left between them. CDR3 amino acids: CASSLGGHLQETQYF. The CDR3 coding sequence is TGCGCCAGCAGCTTGGGGGGACACCTCCAAGAGACCCAGTACTTC.

V usage is TRBV5-8 and J usage is TRBJ2-3, with 12 positions matching TRBD2. The CDR3 has 17 residues. Germline V gene data show CDR1 as SGHTS and CDR2 as YDEGEE. V was clipped by 3 bases and J by 0 bases; unmatched bases: 5. The CDR3 reads CASSWGTSGRSTDTQYF. Written as DNA, the CDR3 is TGTGCCAGCAGCTGGGGAACTAGCGGGAGGAGCACAGATACGCAGTATTTT.

The CDR3, as DNA: TGTGCCAGCAGCTTAGAGGGGGGGGCTGGAAACACCATATATTTT. This gives the protein CASSLEGGAGNTIYF. The gene calls are TRBV7-8 and TRBJ1-3, with a tentative D call TRBD1 (6 bases). The CDR3 runs 15 residues. CDR1 and CDR2 from the germline V gene are SGHVS and FQNEAQ. V was cut by 1 base and J by 2 bases, with 9 bases left in between.

This rearrangement joins TRBV6-1 to TRBJ1-2, with no clear D. Trimming took 3 bases from V and 0 from J, leaving 8 bases between them. The germline V gene has CDR1 MNHNS and CDR2 SASEGT. This CDR3 has 14 residues. CDR3 nucleotide sequence: TGTGCCAGCAGTGACAGGCTAACTAACTATGGCTACACCTTC. This encodes CASSDRLTNYGYTF.

The chain carries TRBV14 and TRBJ2-1, with TRBD2 as a possible D gene (5 bases). Germline V gives CDR1 SGHDN, CDR2 FVKESK. Trimming took 5 bases from V and 0 from J, leaving 8 bases between them. This CDR3 has 14 amino acids. CDR3 loop: CASSFRDSYNEQFF. CDR3 DNA sequence: TGTGCCAGCAGCTTCCGGGACTCCTACAATGAGCAGTTCTTC.

This rearrangement joins TRBV27 to TRBJ2-5; D is possibly TRBD1 (6 bases). The CDR3 length is 17 residues. Per the germline V gene, CDR1 is MNHEY and CDR2 is SMNVEV (reference sequence). Between the trimmed V and J ends, which lost 0 bases and 1 base, there was a span of 15 bases. The CDR3 protein is CASSLSRQALGQETQYF. CDR3 coding DNA: TGTGCCAGCAGTTTATCCCGACAGGCCCTCGGCCAAGAGACCCAGTACTTC.

This clone was seen only once. V usage is TRBV27 and J usage is TRBJ2-3, with 8 bases that match TRBD1. This CDR3 is built from 15 residues. Germline V gene sequence: CDR1 MNHEY, CDR2 SMNVEV (reference sequence). With 7 bases clipped from V and 1 base from J, the junction kept 7 bases outside the gene matches. The CDR3 DNA follows: TGTGCCAGCAAGGGACAGGAAAGCCGCACAGATACGCAGTATTTT. Translated, it gives CASKGQESRTDTQYF.

This chain links TRBV14 with TRBJ1-1, with 7 bases aligning to TRBD1. The CDR3 sequence is 11 residues long. V lost 5 bases to trimming and J lost 8 bases; unmatched junction nucleotides: 2. In germline, CDR1 is SGHDN, CDR2 FVKESK. Written as DNA, the CDR3 is TGTGCCAGCAGCTCGGACAGGGAAGCTTTCTTT. Its translation is CASSSDREAFF.

The chain carries TRBV9 and TRBJ2-1, with 10 bases identical to TRBD2. Trimming at V came to 0 bases and at J to 5 bases, leaving 5 bases not matched to a gene. This CDR3 has 16 amino acids. Germline assignment: CDR1 SGDLS and CDR2 YYNGEE. Here the CDR3 reads CASSVGLAGGDNEQFF. CDR3 coding DNA: TGTGCCAGCAGCGTAGGATTAGCGGGAGGTGACAATGAGCAGTTCTTC. Looking up the rest from reference TRBV9 and TRBJ2-1 gives the full variable domain: DSGVTQTPKHLITATGQRVTLRCSPRSGDLSVYWYQQSLDQGLQFLIQYYNGEERAKGNILERFSAQQFPDLHSELNLSSLELGDSALYFCASSVGLAGGDNEQFFGPGTRLTVL.

The V gene is TRBV19, the J gene TRBJ1-1; D is uncertain. V gave up 0 bases and J gave up 6 bases, with 8 bases separating them. Germline assignment: CDR1 LNHDA and CDR2 SQIVND (reference sequence). This CDR3 has 13 residues. The CDR3 loop reads CASSIDRVAEAFF. In DNA, the CDR3 is TGTGCCAGTAGTATAGATCGGGTCGCTGAAGCTTTCTTT.

CDR3 sequence: CASSYRDRAYNEQFF. DNA of the CDR3: TGTGCCAGCAGTTACAGGGACAGGGCCTACAATGAGCAGTTCTTC. The chain combines TRBV6-6 with TRBJ2-1; 9 nucleotides match TRBD1. V trimming: 2 bases; J trimming: 2 bases; junction bases outside the gene matches: 1. This CDR3 spans 15 amino acids. CDR1 is MNHNY and CDR2 is SVGAGI in the germline V gene (reference sequence).

Concerning this clone: The junction differs from germline at one of its ends, possibly a read error. J is TRBJ2-7 and V is TRBV11-2; D call uncertain. The CDR3 runs to 12 residues. Germline V gives CDR1 SGHAT, CDR2 FQNNGV. The CDR3 loop is CASSLLPGQRAF. The CDR3 DNA follows: TGTGCCAGCAGCTTACTCCCCGGCCAAAGAGCGTTC.